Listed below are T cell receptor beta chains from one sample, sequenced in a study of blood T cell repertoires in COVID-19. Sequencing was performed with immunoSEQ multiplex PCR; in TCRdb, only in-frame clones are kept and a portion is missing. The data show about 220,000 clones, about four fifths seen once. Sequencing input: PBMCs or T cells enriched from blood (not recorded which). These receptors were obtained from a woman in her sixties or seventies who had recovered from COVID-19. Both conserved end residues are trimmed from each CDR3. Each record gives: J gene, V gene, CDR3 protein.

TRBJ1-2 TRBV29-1 SGRNRESYGYT
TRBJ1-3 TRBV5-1 ASALIPGDLSTIY
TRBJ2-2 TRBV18 ASRGQGKANTGELF
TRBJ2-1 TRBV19 ASSIGLAGNEQF
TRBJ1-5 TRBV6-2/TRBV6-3 ASSSGTGGRQPQH
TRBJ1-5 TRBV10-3 AISLTGLNQPQH
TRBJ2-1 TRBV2 ARGLAGDYNEQF
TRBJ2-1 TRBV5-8 ASSGELAGFYNEQF
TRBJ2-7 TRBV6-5 ASSYMGQRTYEQY
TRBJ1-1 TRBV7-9 ASNPRGRENTEAF
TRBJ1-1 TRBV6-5 ASSSRQKNTEAF
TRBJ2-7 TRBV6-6 ASTPSGLSYEQY
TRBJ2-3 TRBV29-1 SVHGAGGDSTDTQY
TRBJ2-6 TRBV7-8 ASSVVSSGANVLT
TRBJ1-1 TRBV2 ASSESGSSFITEAF
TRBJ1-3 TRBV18 ASSPQGAAGNTIY
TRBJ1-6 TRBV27 ASSPGGGPLH
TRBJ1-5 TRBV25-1 ASSGLNQPQH
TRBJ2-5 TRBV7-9 ASSSGVWSRSSTGTQY
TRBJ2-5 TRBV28 ASSLIIGTGKETQY
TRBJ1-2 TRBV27 ASSLTGVRAYGYT
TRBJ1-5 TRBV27 ASSLFGTSNQPQH
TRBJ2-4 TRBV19 ASSGRGNIQY
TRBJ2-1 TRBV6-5 ASSYSFTDPNEQF
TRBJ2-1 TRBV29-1 SVDVEAGNNEQF
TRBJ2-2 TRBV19 ASSMSRQALNTGELF
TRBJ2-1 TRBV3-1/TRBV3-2 ASARASGGVNEQF
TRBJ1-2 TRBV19 ATSHREAYGYT
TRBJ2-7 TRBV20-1 SASTSGSYEQY
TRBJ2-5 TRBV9 ASTRTSGSGETQY
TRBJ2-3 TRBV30 AWSRDREDTQY
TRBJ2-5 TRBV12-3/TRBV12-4 ASSQGQAETQY
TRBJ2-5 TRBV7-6 ASSFGQGRETQY
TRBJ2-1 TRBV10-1 ASSEQGISYNEQF
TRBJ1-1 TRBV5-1 ASSLDSGDTVTEAF
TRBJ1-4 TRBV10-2 ASATGTGREKLF
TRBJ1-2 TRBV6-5 ASRGQGRSGYT
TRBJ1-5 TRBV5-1 ASSLEGQVNQPQH
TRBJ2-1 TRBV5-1 ASSLWPGNNEQF
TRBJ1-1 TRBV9 ASSVVPQGHFEAF
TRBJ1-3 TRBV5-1 ASSLEDRGTGNTIY
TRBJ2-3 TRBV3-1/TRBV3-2 ASSPGTDTQY
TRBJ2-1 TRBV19 ASSRTSNNEQF
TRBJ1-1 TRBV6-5 ASRLRGEAF
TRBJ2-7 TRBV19 ASSRLAGHYEQY
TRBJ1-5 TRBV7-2 ASSLVSGQGAQH
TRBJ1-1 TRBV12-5 ASGPGTGRTEAF
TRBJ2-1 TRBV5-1 ASSLDGTGTYNEQF
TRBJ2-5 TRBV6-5 ASSRGTSGETQY
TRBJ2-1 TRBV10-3 AITSRADYNEQF
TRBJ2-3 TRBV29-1 SVPGLAGAITDTQY
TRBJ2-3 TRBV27 ASSLALAGGTDTQY
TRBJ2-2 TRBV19 ASSKTSGRTTGELF
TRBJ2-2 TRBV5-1 ASREGQNTGELF
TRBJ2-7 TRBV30 AWSRGSYEQY
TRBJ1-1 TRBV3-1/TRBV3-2 ASSQPGVNTEAF
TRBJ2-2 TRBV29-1 SVYGNTGELF